This entry lists 16 T cell receptor gamma chains sequenced from one sample in a study of γδ T cells in repeated Plasmodium falciparum infection. TCRdb re-called the multiplex PCR reads via CATT. The sample includes roughly 27,000 gamma-chain clones, around 3% seen only once; the top ten take approximately 30%. Gammadelta T cells were flow-sorted from PBMC into Vgamma9/Vdelta2+ and Vdelta2-negative populations for bulk analysis. The specimen sequenced was gamma-delta T cells from blood. Receptors originate from a pool of human donors (malaria-infected and uninfected, not separated).

This clone is termed medium-sized. The chain employs TRGV5 and TRGJ1 or TRGJ2. Germline CDR1 reads VINAFY; CDR2 reads YDVSNSKD. After removal of 2 bases from V and 7 bases from J, the junction contained 5 bases not matched to a gene. The CDR3 runs to 12 residues. CDR3 bases: TGTGCCACCTGGGACATCGTCTATAAGAAACTCTTT. Residues: CATWDIVYKKLF.

As for this clone: TCRdb's protein, taken from a much larger clone, differs from this DNA's translation at residue 12, likely owing to a read error; the protein displayed comes from the DNA. The CDR3 bases are TGTGCCACCTGGGACGACGCGACTTATTATAAGAGACTCTTT. Amino acid sequence: CATWDDATYYKRLF. The V segment is TRGV2, and no J call was made. The length of the CDR3 is 14 residues. The germline V gene encodes CDR1 EGSNGY and CDR2 YDSYNSKV.

On this clone itself: The protein recorded in TCRdb matches a much larger clone and deviates from this DNA's translation at residue 14, suggesting a read error; the protein here is obtained by translating the DNA. The chain recombines TRGV4 with TRGJ1 or TRGJ2. TCRdb offers no J gene call, so here the DNA was matched to germline to obtain one. Germline V lookup: CDR1 EGSTGY, CDR2 YDSYTSSV. This CDR3 has 17 amino acids. This CDR3 is CATWTPETSQLYYRKLF. The CDR3, as DNA: TGTGCCACCTGGACCCCGGAGACCTCCCAACTCTATTATAGGAAACTCTTT.

This clone was seen only a few times. The protein recorded in TCRdb matches a much larger clone and deviates from this DNA's translation at residue 3, suggesting a read error; the protein here is obtained by translating the DNA. The chain carries TRGV9 and TRGJ1 or TRGJ2. As TCRdb names no J gene, one was assigned here on the basis of a DNA match to germline. This CDR3 has 18 amino acids. Germline CDR1 and CDR2: GITISATS and ISYDGTV (reference sequence). This CDR3 is CAMWEVRRTPTTYYKKLF. CDR3 coding DNA: TGTGCCATGTGGGAGGTGAGGAGAACTCCGACGACTTATTATAAGAAACTCTTT.

This clone was found a few times. This DNA translates differently at residue 5 from the TCRdb protein, which is that of a much larger clone; a read error is likely, and the protein shown is the DNA's own translation. The CDR3 DNA reads as TGTGCCTTGTGGGGGGGCTTTGCTTATAAGAAACTCTTT. It specifies CALWGGFAYKKLF. The chain has TRGV9 and TRGJ1 or TRGJ2. TCRdb is silent on the J gene; assignment here came from matching the DNA to germline. CDR3 size: 13 residues. V lost 5 bases and J lost 6; bases outside the gene matches: 10. Germline V CDR1 and CDR2: GITISATS, ISYDGTV (reference sequence).

This clone occurred many times. The likely explanation is a read error, given a far larger clone one base away. Distinct nucleotide sequences in the sample also encode this CDR3. This rearrangement joins TRGV9 to TRGJ1 or TRGJ2. TCRdb gives no J gene; it was assigned here by matching the DNA to germline. Germline trimming cut 3 bases from V and 7 bases from J; bases unmatched to any gene: 3. Germline V gene sequence: CDR1 GITISATS, CDR2 ISYDGTV (reference sequence). CDR3 length equals 11 residues. CDR3 DNA sequence: TGTGCCTTGTGGGAGCAATATAAGAAACTCTTT. Translation: CALWEQYKKLF.

Concerning this clone: This sequence is one base from a far larger clone and is likely a read error. This same CDR3 is encoded by further DNA sequences in the sample. CDR3 sequence (DNA): TGTGCCACCTGGGATGGGCGGCTTTATAAAAAACTCTTT. Translating gives CATWDGRLYKKLF. The V gene is TRGV4; the J gene was not called. CDR3 length: 13 amino acids. Germline V gene sequence: CDR1 EGSTGY, CDR2 YDSYTSSV.

As to this clone: This is likely an artifact of a read error, given a far larger clone one base away. In the same sample, other DNA sequences code for this CDR3. The rearrangement joins TRGV2 to TRGJ1 or TRGJ2. Germline matching of the DNA provided the J gene here, since TCRdb leaves it blank. Germline-derived CDR1 and CDR2 are EGSNGY and YDSYNSKV. This CDR3 is 14 amino acids long. The CDR3 here is CATWDLENYYKKLF. DNA for the CDR3: TGTGCCACCTGGGACCTCGAGAATTATTACAAGAAACTCTTT.

The sample holds a few counts of this clone. This DNA translates differently at residue 7 from the TCRdb protein, which is that of a much larger clone; a read error is likely, and the protein shown is the DNA's own translation. The V gene is TRGV9, the J gene TRGJ1 or TRGJ2. As TCRdb names no J gene, one was assigned here on the basis of a DNA match to germline. The CDR3 is 13 residues long. Germline V lookup: CDR1 GITISATS, CDR2 ISYDGTV (reference sequence). The V and J ends lost 9 bases and 4 bases, in that order; junction bases with no gene match: 12. This CDR3 reads CALLNHQYYKKLF. The CDR3 DNA reads TGTGCCTTGCTAAACCACCAATATTATAAGAAACTCTTT.

With regard to this clone: The likely explanation is a read error, given a far larger clone one base away. The same CDR3 is also encoded by other DNA sequences in this sample. TRGV8 is the V gene, and the J gene was not called. The CDR3 runs 29 residues. Germline V gene sequence: CDR1 VENAVY, CDR2 YDSYNSRV. CDR3 DNA sequence: TGTGCCACCTGGGCCATCATAAGAAACTCTTTAGCAGTGGAACAACACTTGTTGTCACAGGTAAGTATCGGAAGAATACAACATTTC. Its protein product is CATWAIIRNSLAVEQHLLSQVSIGRIQHF.

With regard to this clone: A far more abundant clone sits one base away, making this likely a read error. Other DNA sequences in this sample translate to the same CDR3. The chain has TRGV3 and TRGJ1 or TRGJ2. The J gene comes from matching the DNA to germline here; TCRdb lacks it. Germline V CDR1 and CDR2: VTNTFY, YDVSTARD (reference sequence). The CDR3 consists of 11 residues. Here the CDR3 DNA reads TGTGCTACCTGGGGAGATTATAAGAAACTCTTT. Translating gives CATWGDYKKLF.

A few counts support this clone. TCRdb's protein, taken from a much larger clone, differs from this DNA's translation at residue 5, likely owing to a read error; the protein displayed comes from the DNA. The V and J genes are TRGV9 and TRGJ1 or TRGJ2. This CDR3 contains 14 residues. CDR1 is GITISATS, CDR2 ISYDGTV, per germline (reference sequence). Trimming took 4 bases from V and 3 from J; bases not matched to a gene: 9. CDR3 in DNA: TGTGCCTTGTGGGATGGGGCTAGTTATTATAAGAAACTCTTT. This encodes CALWDGASYYKKLF.

Regarding this clone: TCRdb's protein, taken from a much larger clone, differs from this DNA's translation at residue 11, likely owing to a read error; the protein displayed comes from the DNA. This chain links TRGV9 with TRGJ1 or TRGJ2. No J gene is reported in TCRdb; it was inferred here by comparing the DNA with germline. The CDR3 sequence is 14 residues long. From germline, CDR1 is GITISATS and CDR2 ISYDGTV (reference sequence). Written as DNA, the CDR3 is TGTGCCTTGTGGGAGGTCGCGCGGTATTATGAGAAACTCTTT. Encoded protein: CALWEVARYYEKLF.

This clone was seen repeatedly, ten times or more. This sequence may be a read error, since a much larger clone differs from it by one base. Other DNA variants within this sample encode the same CDR3. The rearrangement uses TRGV4 and TRGJ1 or TRGJ2. Looked up from germline, CDR1 is EGSTGY and CDR2 is YDSYTSSV. There are 14 residues in the CDR3. CDR3 protein: CATWDGPSIYKKLF. In DNA, the CDR3 is TGTGCCACCTGGGATGGGCCTTCTATTTATAAGAAGCTCTTT.

This clone was seen ten or more times. The protein that TCRdb holds for this DNA derives from a much larger clone and differs from the translated DNA at residue 10, which likely indicates a read error; the protein shown here is translated from the DNA. The chain combines TRGV5 with TRGJP2. Here the J gene came from matching the DNA to germline, since TCRdb omits it. This CDR3 has 14 amino acids. From germline, CDR1 is VINAFY and CDR2 YDVSNSKD. CDR3 in DNA: TGTGCCACCTGGGACAAACGTAGTGATCGGATCAAGACGTTT. Amino acid sequence: CATWDKRSDRIKTF.

This clone was detected ten times or more. Other DNA sequences in this specimen translate into the identical CDR3. V usage is TRGV2 and J usage is TRGJ1 or TRGJ2. Because TCRdb records no J gene, it was assigned here through a match of the DNA to germline. This CDR3 is built from 11 residues. After removal of 0 bases from V and 11 bases from J, the junction contained 4 bases not matched to a gene. Germline assignment: CDR1 EGSNGY and CDR2 YDSYNSKV. The CDR3 DNA follows: TGTGCCACCTGGGACGGGAACGAGAAACTCTTT. This gives the protein CATWDGNEKLF.